The clone carrying this T cell receptor (beta chain) has more than one count but fewer than ten. What it binds is unknown. Between the trimmed V and J ends, which lost 2 bases and 0 bases, there was a span of 7 bases. The CDR3 is 14 residues long. The sample originates from a study of CD8 T cells in ankylosing spondylitis. Findings of the study overall: Characteristic of ankylosing spondylitis blood, it appeared, was a TCR beta motif comprising fewer than 10 highly homologous variants. It was reported that disease-linked clones were significantly enriched in matched ankylosing spondylitis synovial fluid. Disease-linked clones bore a CD8+ phenotype, appearing relatively rarely in peripheral blood.

Making the TCR beta libraries involved quantitative 5'-RACE with molecular barcodes. TCRdb reprocessed the 5' RACE reads with MiXCR, giving one entry per CDR3 protein. The table shows 350,000 to 450,000 distinct CDR3 sequences, with around 26% occurring only once. The sequenced sample was blood, either unsorted or a sorted T cell fraction (not recorded which). The rearrangement joins TRBV12-3 or TRBV12-4 to TRBJ2-5; unclear D gene. The sequence came from a male donor with ankylosing spondylitis. The CDR3 sequence: CASSLITYQETQYF. As DNA, the CDR3 is TGTGCCAGCAGTTTAATCACCTACCAAGAGACCCAGTACTTC.